This T cell receptor beta chain was recovered during a study of blood T cell repertoires in COVID-19. Study-wide context: Acute and convalescent COVID-19 specimens originated in the United States, Italy and Spain.

Original data processing: Amplification with reference gene primers provided the estimates of nucleated cell counts. The method was immunoSEQ multiplex PCR; TCRdb's version includes in-frame clones alone and lacks a portion of them. V and J calls and clone size are as listed in that table; D and trimming were resolved from the DNA. The sample holds some 150,000 clones, about nine tenths seen once. The CDR3 loop spans 16 amino acids. The V end lost 2 bases, the J end lost 1 base, and 15 bases lay between the germline ends. Germline V lookup: CDR1 SGHKS, CDR2 YYEKEE (reference sequence). This clonotype was obtained from a woman in her forties or fifties with acute or convalescent COVID-19. Sequenced material: peripheral blood. The chain couples TRBV5-5 to TRBJ1-1; maybe TRBD1 (6 bases). The CDR3 loop is CASSLWGRVRNTEAFF. The DNA for the CDR3 is TGTGCCAGCAGCTTATGGGGGCGCGTGAGGAACACTGAAGCTTTCTTT. The full variable domain, in which reference TRBV5-5 and TRBJ1-1 provide the parts outside the CDR3, is DAGVTQSPTHLIKTRGQQVTLRCSPISGHKSVSWYQQVLGQGPQFIFQYYEKEERGRGNFPDRFSARQFPNYSSELNVNALLLGDSALYLCASSLWGRVRNTEAFFGQGTRLTVV.